The 14 T cell receptor beta chains below were found in one sample sequenced in a study of control samples from healthy donors and cancer patients. The data were produced by immunoSEQ multiplex PCR, yet TCRdb's version contains in-frame clones alone and is incomplete. Altogether around 97,000 clones are present, around 88% being singletons, with the ten largest covering approximately 19%. The sample comprised PBMCs. The receptors were sampled from a man in his 60s with lung cancer.

J is TRBJ1-1 and V is TRBV7-8; D unresolved. V was cut by 5 bases and J by 1 base, with 8 bases left in between. The CDR3 totals 13 residues. CDR1 SGHVS and CDR2 FQNEAQ come from the germline V gene. CDR3 in DNA: TGTGCCAGCAGCCTAGATACGAACACTGAAGCTTTCTTT. It specifies CASSLDTNTEAFF.

The J gene is TRBJ1-5, the V gene TRBV19, with 9 nucleotides matching TRBD1. With 5 bases clipped from V and 1 base from J, the junction kept 6 bases outside the gene matches. Germline V gives CDR1 LNHDA, CDR2 SQIVND (reference sequence). This CDR3 region has 16 residues. The CDR3 DNA is TGTGCCAGTAGTTATGGGACAGGGAGGAGCAATCAGCCCCAGCATTTT. It codes for CASSYGTGRSNQPQHF.

The V gene is TRBV18, the J gene TRBJ2-7, with 10 bases lining up with TRBD1. V lost 3 bases to trimming and J lost 6 bases; unmatched junction nucleotides: 8. Per the germline V gene, CDR1 is KGHSH and CDR2 is LQKENI. The CDR3 runs 15 residues. CDR3 region: CASSPTSGTGVEQYV. CDR3 sequence (DNA): TGTGCCAGCTCACCTACGTCCGGGACAGGGGTCGAGCAGTACGTC.

The chain employs TRBV11-3 and TRBJ1-2, with 9 bases that match TRBD1. The CDR3 is 15 residues long. From germline, CDR1 is SGHNT and CDR2 YENEEA. After removal of 5 bases from V and 5 bases from J, the junction contained 9 bases not matched to a gene. The CDR3 region is CASSPAGGTGYGYTF. In DNA, the CDR3 is TGTGCCAGCAGCCCAGCGGGCGGGACAGGGTATGGCTACACCTTC.

This chain links TRBV6-5 with TRBJ1-1; the D gene is possibly TRBD1 (5 bases). Germline V gene sequence: CDR1 MNHEY, CDR2 SVGAGI. This CDR3 is 13 amino acids long. The V and J ends lost 5 bases and 1 base respectively, with 8 bases between them. The CDR3 region has the DNA TGTGCCAGCAGTCGACAGACGAACACTGAAGCTTTCTTT. Translated: CASSRQTNTEAFF.

The chain is built from TRBV11-2 and TRBJ2-7; D is perhaps TRBD1 or TRBD2 (5 bases each). CDR1 SGHAT and CDR2 FQNNGV come from the germline V gene. Trimming stripped 5 bases from V and 6 bases from J, with 17 bases between. The CDR3 spans 14 residues. The CDR3 region is CASSNRDRATEQYF. Here the CDR3 DNA reads TGTGCCAGCAGCAACCGGGACCGCGCTACCGAGCAGTACTTC. Filled out from reference TRBV11-2 and TRBJ2-7, the complete variable domain reads EAGVAQSPRYKIIEKRQSVAFWCNPISGHATLYWYQQILGQGPKLLIQFQNNGVVDDSQLPKDRFSAERLKGVDSTLKIQPAKLEDSAVYLCASSNRDRATEQYFGPGTRLTVT.

V gene TRBV7-2 combines with J gene TRBJ1-6; D gene uncertain. The CDR3 sequence is 14 residues long. Germline V CDR1 and CDR2: SGHTA, FQGNSA. V lost 9 bases and J lost 5, with 14 bases in between. DNA for the CDR3: TGTGCCAGTGGCCGGACGGGTAATAATTCACCCCTCCACTTT. Protein: CASGRTGNNSPLHF.

The J gene is TRBJ2-5, the V gene TRBV18; D might be TRBD2 (6 bases). Germline loops: CDR1 KGHSH, CDR2 LQKENI. The CDR3 extends over 13 amino acids. The V end was cut by 4 bases, the J end by 1 base, with 7 bases between. Here the CDR3 reads CASSRGVQETQYF. CDR3 DNA: TGTGCCAGCTCACGGGGGGTCCAAGAGACCCAGTACTTC.

The chain joins TRBV18 to TRBJ2-7, with D tentatively TRBD1 (6 bases). The CDR3 sequence is 14 residues long. CDR1 is KGHSH, CDR2 LQKENI, per germline. The V and J ends lost 6 bases and 5 bases respectively, with 17 bases between them. The CDR3 region has the DNA TGTGCCAGCTCCACCAGAGGCAGGGGCGACGAGCAGTACTTC. This codes for CASSTRGRGDEQYF.

This CDR3 reads CASSLVSSYNEQFF. CDR3 nucleotides: TGTGCCAGCAGCTTGGTGAGCTCCTACAATGAGCAGTTCTTC. The gene calls are TRBV5-6 and TRBJ2-1; no clear D gene. The germline V and J ends were trimmed by 0 bases and 0 bases, with 4 bases remaining between them. CDR3 length: 14 amino acids. Germline assignment: CDR1 SGHDT and CDR2 YYEEEE.

CDR3 DNA: TGTGCCACCAGTGATCGGGACAGGGTTGAGGAGCTGTTTTTT. Residues: CATSDRDRVEELFF. V is TRBV24-1 and J is TRBJ2-2; 9 bases are shared with TRBD1. CDR1 and CDR2 (germline): KGHDR, SFDVKD. The ends lost 3 bases at V and 10 bases at J; junction bases unmatched: 5. This CDR3 has 14 amino acids.

CDR3: CASSLYLTGNTEAFF. CDR3 DNA sequence: TGCGCCAGCAGCCTATACCTTACAGGGAACACTGAAGCTTTCTTT. The rearrangement links TRBV5-1 to TRBJ1-1, with D possibly being TRBD1 (5 bases). Germline V lookup: CDR1 SGHRS, CDR2 YFSETQ. The CDR3 length is 15 residues. V shed 4 bases and J shed 1 base, with 14 bases lying between them.

This chain joins TRBV15 and TRBJ2-7, with TRBD1 matching 7 bases. Germline V gives CDR1 LNHNV, CDR2 YYDKDF (reference sequence). The CDR3 is 13 amino acids. Germline trimming cut 5 bases from V and 4 bases from J; bases unmatched to any gene: 5. CDR3 in DNA: TGTGCCACCAGCCTCGACAGGGTTTACGAGCAGTACGTC. Translated, it gives CATSLDRVYEQYV.

This rearrangement joins TRBV6-4 to TRBJ1-1; D gene uncertain. The V end lost 6 bases, the J end lost 4 bases, and 12 bases lay between the germline ends. Germline-derived CDR1 and CDR2 are MRHNA and SNTAGT. This CDR3 region has 13 residues. The CDR3 DNA follows: TGTGCCAGCAGCCGGGAGAGGGCCACTGAAGCTTTCTTT. This encodes CASSRERATEAFF.